The 2 T cell receptor beta chains below were found in one sample sequenced in a study of blood T cell repertoires in COVID-19. Generated by immunoSEQ multiplex PCR, the TCRdb table keeps only in-frame clones and is missing some. In the table there are 80,000 to 100,000 clones, around 75% of which are singletons. Sequencing was carried out using peripheral blood. All receptors derive from an older man with acute or convalescent COVID-19.

This clone was found once. This chain joins TRBV30 and TRBJ2-1; TRBD2 might be the D (7 bases). The CDR3 is made up of 15 amino acids. Germline V gene sequence: CDR1 GTSNPN, CDR2 SVGIG (reference sequence). Deletions cut 0 bases from V and 2 bases from J, with 11 bases between. CDR3: CAWSVLGGPYNEQFF. The CDR3 coding sequence is TGTGCCTGGAGTGTACTGGGGGGGCCCTACAATGAGCAGTTCTTC.

This clone has at least ten counts. The CDR3 DNA is TGTGCCAGCAGTTCAAGGGGACTAGCGGAGGATGAGCAGTTCTTC. Amino acids: CASSSRGLAEDEQFF. The chain is built from TRBV6-2 or TRBV6-3 and TRBJ2-1; 11 positions agree with TRBD2. The CDR3 length is 15 residues. V was pared by 4 bases and J by 8 bases, with 7 bases of the junction left unmatched. Germline lookup yields CDR1 MNHEY and CDR2 SVGEGT.